What follows is one T cell receptor beta chain and its context. Its antigen is not known. At survey level, the immunoSEQ assay was run in its v3.0 version. Samples were sequenced targeting about 40,000-55,000 T-cell genomes each. Sequencing used immunoSEQ multiplex PCR; TCRdb keeps in-frame clones, though not all of them. The sample records 45,000 to 50,000 clones, approximately 79% being singletons. The sample originates from a study of long-term antiretroviral therapy in people with HIV. General observations from the study: Those clones which expanded before ART made up the dominant part of the repertoire at all time points.

Per the germline V gene, CDR1 is ENHRY and CDR2 is SYGVKD. Trimming removed 7 bases from V and 6 bases from J; junction bases left unmatched: 8. This CDR3 comprises 14 residues. Per donor, at least one pre-ART and at least two post-ART PBMC samples were obtained. In each sample, roughly 1-11 million cryopreserved PBMC were present before DNA extraction. V is TRBV10-3 and J is TRBJ2-2, with TRBD2 matching 7 bases. Sequenced material: unsorted PBMCs, taken 0.8 years after starting antiretroviral therapy. The TCR sequence derives from a woman aged 18 to 35 with HIV. This CDR3 is CAITAGRESGELFF. CDR3 DNA: TGTGCCATCACCGCCGGGCGGGAGTCCGGGGAGCTGTTTTTT.